This T cell receptor (beta chain) was profiled in a study of blood T cell repertoires in COVID-19. Background on the study: Acute and convalescent COVID-19 specimens originated in the United States, Italy and Spain. Nucleic acid was either cDNA or gDNA, and it came from T cells, B-cell-depleted T cells, or PBMCs.

Under the authors' procedure: Reference gene primer amplification gave nucleated cell count estimates. The repertoire was sequenced with immunoSEQ multiplex PCR; TCRdb's copy has only in-frame clones and lacks some. That table is the source of V, J and clone size, and D and trimming were worked out from the DNA. The sample yields hundreds of thousands of clones, 89% seen once. The germline gives CDR1 SNHLY, CDR2 FYNNEI. This CDR3 spans 15 amino acids. With V trimmed by 7 bases and J by 7 bases, 11 bases remained unmatched. V and J are TRBV2 and TRBJ2-2; 8 bases are shared with TRBD1. The TCR sequence derives from a man aged 18 to 29 with COVID-19, enrolled during active disease. The specimen sequenced was peripheral blood. The CDR3 protein is CASKPGQGWGGELFF. DNA for the CDR3: TGTGCCAGCAAACCCGGACAGGGATGGGGCGGGGAGCTGTTTTTT.